This TCR beta chain was sequenced for a study of T cell repertoires in cytomegalovirus infection. The study's findings and limits: Predominance within the ex vivo response was attributable to HLA-C-restricted CMV-specific TCR beta clonotypes. The study identified carriers of CMV plus the relevant HLA from cumulative public TCR beta family frequency.

In TCRdb, the reads were re-called with MiXCR into one record per CDR3 protein. Among 270,000 or so distinct CDR3 sequences listed, 15% to 20% were seen once. This CDR3 is 13 amino acids long. The germline V and J ends were trimmed by 6 bases and 5 bases, with 10 bases remaining between them. Germline CDR1 reads MNHEY; CDR2 reads SMNVEV (reference sequence). For this clonotype: The antigen is undetermined.

The chain links TRBV27 to TRBJ2-2; D remains ambiguous. Material for sequencing was CD8+ T cells from PBMCs. This clonotype was sampled from a human donor in good health (CMV status not recorded). Some clones in this sample may be carry-over from other donors' samples. CDR3 protein: CASSFADTGELFF. The DNA of the CDR3 is TGTGCCAGCAGCTTTGCGGATACCGGGGAGCTGTTTTTT.